A selection of T cell receptor beta chains follows, all from one sample in a study of blood T cell repertoires in COVID-19. Data came from immunoSEQ multiplex PCR; TCRdb stores just in-frame clones and leaves some out. The sample includes about 210,000 clones, approximately 87% of them seen just once. Sequenced sample: peripheral blood. These receptors originate from a woman in her 70s with acute or convalescent COVID-19. Both conserved end residues are part of each CDR3. The D gene is left open where the match is weak. Not all rows give a size; the values are once, few, many and, for expanded clones, a class.

v_gene	d_gene	j_gene	abundance	CDR3nt	CDR3aa
TRBV5-1	-	TRBJ2-7	-	TGCGCCAGCAGCGGAGCGATCGGGGGCGAGCAGTACTTC	CASSGAIGGEQYF
TRBV3-1/TRBV3-2	-	TRBJ2-7	-	TGTGCCAGCAGCCAAGACTTTAGCGCCAGCGAGCAGTACTTC	CASSQDFSASEQYF
TRBV27	-	TRBJ1-5	-	TGTGCCAGCAGTTTATCGAAGAGGGGGACTCAGCCCCAGCATTTT	CASSLSKRGTQPQHF
TRBV28	-	TRBJ1-5	few	TGTGCCAGCAGTTTCCCTGTCGGCGAGGGATCGGGCAATCAGCCCCAGCATTTT	CASSFPVGEGSGNQPQHF
TRBV7-3	-	TRBJ2-7	-	TGTGCCAGCAGCTTTTCCCCCGGCTCCTACGAGCAGTACTTC	CASSFSPGSYEQYF
TRBV27	-	TRBJ1-6	-	TGTGCCAGCAGTACCTTGCCCCGAACCGGTTCACCCCTCCACTTT	CASSTLPRTGSPLHF
TRBV5-6	-	TRBJ2-1	-	TGTGCCAGCAGCTTGGGCGGCGTCGATGAGCAGTTCTTC	CASSLGGVDEQFF
TRBV4-2	TRBD1	TRBJ1-1	once	TGTGCCAGCAGCCAGGATGACAGGGGGCTGAAGACTGAAGCTTTCTTT	CASSQDDRGLKTEAFF
TRBV5-1	TRBD1	TRBJ1-2	-	TGCGCCAGCAGGGGACAGGGGTACTATGGCTACACCTTC	CASRGQGYYGYTF
TRBV5-1	-	TRBJ1-1	-	TGCGCCAGCAGCTTGGACCCGGGAAGGGGGGCTTTCTTT	CASSLDPGRGAFF
TRBV5-1	-	TRBJ1-1	-	TGCGCCAGCAGCCCGATGGGGTCTGCGTCGGAGGCTGAAGCTTTCTTT	CASSPMGSASEAEAFF
TRBV3-1/TRBV3-2	-	TRBJ1-6	once	TGTGCCAGCAGCCAACAAATTTATAATTCACCCCTCCACTTT	CASSQQIYNSPLHF
TRBV18	TRBD1	TRBJ1-5	-	TGTGCCAGCTCCTCCAGGGACAGGGCTGGTCAGCCCCAGCATTTT	CASSSRDRAGQPQHF
TRBV12-3/TRBV12-4	-	TRBJ1-1	-	TGTGCCAGCAGCCTACGACAGAACACTGAAGCTTTCTTT	CASSLRQNTEAFF
TRBV6-5	-	TRBJ1-3	-	TGTGCCAGCAGAAAACAGGGTTCGGGAAACACCATATATTTT	CASRKQGSGNTIYF
TRBV28	TRBD1	TRBJ2-4	-	TGTGCCAGCAGTAATTCAGGGGGCTGGAACATTCAGTACTTC	CASSNSGGWNIQYF
TRBV7-8	TRBD1	TRBJ2-6	-	TGTGCCAGCAGCTTTAAGCAGGGGGTATCTGGGGCCAACGTCCTGACTTTC	CASSFKQGVSGANVLTF
TRBV4-2	-	TRBJ1-3	few	TGTGCCAGCAGCCAAGGTATTGGGGGCTACTCTGGAAACACCATATATTTT	CASSQGIGGYSGNTIYF
TRBV28	TRBD1	TRBJ1-5	-	TGTGCCAGCAGACCGAGGACAGGGAGCAGCAATCAGCCCCAGCATTTT	CASRPRTGSSNQPQHF
TRBV2	-	TRBJ1-2	-	TGTGCCAGCAGTCGACAGCTCTATGGCTACACCTTC	CASSRQLYGYTF
TRBV30	TRBD1	TRBJ2-7	once	TGTGCCTGGAGTGTAGGAGGGGTTTTGGAGACGGGACAGGGGCGACTTTACGAGCAGTACTTC	CAWSVGGVLETGQGRLYEQYF
TRBV7-2	-	TRBJ2-5	-	TGTGCCAGCAGCCCCCGGCAGGGGAAATGGGAGACCCAGTACTTC	CASSPRQGKWETQYF
TRBV3-1/TRBV3-2	TRBD2	TRBJ2-5	-	TGTGCCAGCAGCCGAAGATCTAGCGGGTACCAAGAGACCCAGTACTTC	CASSRRSSGYQETQYF
TRBV7-9	TRBD1	TRBJ1-5	-	TGTGCCAGCAGCGGGGGGACAGTCAATCAGCCCCAGCATTTT	CASSGGTVNQPQHF
TRBV19	TRBD1	TRBJ2-5	-	TGTGCCAGTAGTGTCAGGGGGGAGACCCAGTACTTC	CASSVRGETQYF
TRBV18	TRBD1	TRBJ1-1	-	TGTGCCAGCTCAAAAGACAGGGTTGAAGCTTTCTTT	CASSKDRVEAFF
TRBV12-3/TRBV12-4	-	TRBJ2-1	-	TGTGCCAGCAGTTTTACGGGGAATGAGCAGTTCTTC	CASSFTGNEQFF
TRBV7-6	TRBD1	TRBJ2-2	once	TGTGCCAGCAGCTTAGCCGGGACAGGTCCGATGGGTGGGGAGCTGTTTTTT	CASSLAGTGPMGGELFF
TRBV7-9	TRBD1	TRBJ2-5	-	TGTGCCAGCAGCCCAAGACAGGGGAGCGGAGAGACCCAGTACTTC	CASSPRQGSGETQYF